The following is a T cell receptor beta chain sequence with its context. The sample originates from a study of CD8+CD57+ T cells in acquired aplastic anemia. Study summary: Sorted CD4+ and CD8+ cells yielded about 3.1 ug of DNA on average.

Genomic DNA templated the TCR beta VDJ and CDR3 profiling. TCRdb used MiXCR to reprocess the reads, holding one entry per CDR3 protein. The data show about 150,000 distinct CDR3 sequences, approximately 52% seen once. Those patients picked for sequencing had displayed CD8+CD57+ cell expansion on flow cytometry. All participating patients were living with severe acquired aplastic anemia. V lost 4 bases and J lost 3, with 13 bases in between. The CDR3 contains 15 residues. Looked up from germline, CDR1 is SGDLS and CDR2 is YYNGEE. This TCR came from a human donor with aplastic anemia. Sequencing used sorted CD4+, CD8+, or CD8+CD57+ T cells (not recorded which) from PBMCs. V is TRBV9 and J is TRBJ2-2, with D maybe TRBD2 (5 bases). In nucleotides, the CDR3 is TGTGCCAGCAGCTATAGCGTAACGGACACCGGGGAGCTGTTTTTT. Translated, it gives CASSYSVTDTGELFF.